This entry lists 28 T cell receptor beta chains sequenced from one sample in a study of Ad26.COV2.S vaccination and SARS-CoV-2 variants. Treatment denoted: roughly 19 received Ad26.COV2.S at low or high dose, single or two shots; roughly five received placebo; per-sample allocation not given. Day 63 after the first vaccine or placebo injection was the time point for sampling. Method: immunoSEQ multiplex PCR; TCRdb's copy keeps in-frame clones and lacks some. This table holds hundreds of thousands of clones, 80% to 90% found once. The material sequenced was peripheral blood, taken in a trial of Ad26.COV2.S vaccine versus placebo. The receptors come from a person aged 18-60 years who received the Ad26.COV2.S COVID-19 vaccine or a placebo.

V and J are TRBV11-1 and TRBJ2-1; D remains ambiguous. Germline CDR1 is SGHAT and CDR2 is FQDESV (reference sequence). Trimming took 3 bases from V and 10 from J, leaving 13 bases between them. The CDR3 extends over 13 amino acids. CDR3: CASSFLRFGEQFF. CDR3 nucleotides: TGTGCCAGCAGCTTTTTGAGGTTCGGAGAGCAGTTCTTC.

This chain uses TRBV10-1 with TRBJ2-3, with D tentatively TRBD2 (5 bases). CDR1 is WNHNN and CDR2 is SYGVQD in the germline V gene (reference sequence). This CDR3 has 13 amino acids. Trimming shortened V by 8 bases and J by 1 base, and 10 bases separated the two germline ends. Written as DNA, the CDR3 is TGCGCCAGCGGAGGAGCCCGCACAGATACGCAGTATTTT. Translation: CASGGARTDTQYF.

This clone has only a few counts. The V and J genes are TRBV7-3 and TRBJ2-1; D tentatively reads TRBD1 or TRBD2 (5 bases each). CDR1 SGHTA and CDR2 FQGTGA come from the germline V gene. There are 15 residues in the CDR3. The V gene lost 5 bases and the J gene lost 8 bases, with 19 bases spanning the gap. The DNA of the CDR3 is TGTGCCAGCAGCCCTATAGGGGAGCCTTGGGATGAGCAGTTCTTC. Translation gives CASSPIGEPWDEQFF.

V and J are TRBV24-1 and TRBJ2-1; 10 positions agree with TRBD1. The CDR3 consists of 15 residues. V shed 4 bases and J 5 bases; nucleotides not matched to a gene: 4. Germline V gene sequence: CDR1 KGHDR, CDR2 SFDVKD. The CDR3 is CATSELGQGDNEQFF. CDR3 in DNA: TGTGCCACCAGTGAGCTCGGACAGGGGGACAATGAGCAGTTCTTC.

The chain has TRBV2 and TRBJ2-6; 11 nucleotides line up with TRBD1. The CDR3 length is 13 residues. Trimming cost V 5 bases and J 12 bases; bases outside gene matches: 3. Germline CDR1 reads SNHLY; CDR2 reads FYNNEI. CDR3 nucleotide sequence: TGTGCCAGCAGTCGGACAGGGGGCACCGTCCTGACTTTC. This translates into CASSRTGGTVLTF.

This chain connects TRBV5-6 to TRBJ1-4, with D possibly TRBD1 on 5 matching bases. Germline V lookup: CDR1 SGHDT, CDR2 YYEEEE. Trimming stripped 5 bases from V and 4 bases from J, with 15 bases between. CDR3 length equals 15 residues. This CDR3 is CASSFWEGINEKLFF. In DNA, the CDR3 is TGTGCCAGCAGTTTTTGGGAGGGGATTAATGAAAAACTGTTTTTT.

This clone was recorded only once. This sequence joins TRBV5-5 and TRBJ1-1; D not certain. Per the germline V gene, CDR1 is SGHKS and CDR2 is YYEKEE (reference sequence). The CDR3 has 13 residues. The V gene lost 4 bases and the J gene lost 5 bases, with 12 bases spanning the gap. This CDR3 is CASSNLGRTEAFF. The CDR3 DNA reads as TGTGCCAGCAGCAACCTGGGTAGGACTGAAGCTTTCTTT.

In its sample, this clone was seen a few times. This chain joins TRBV3-1 (or the pseudogene TRBV3-2) and TRBJ1-2; a weak D match, TRBD1 (5 bases). The CDR3 covers 14 residues. Trimming removed 0 bases from V and 7 bases from J, with 12 bases in between. Per the germline V gene, CDR1 is LGHDT and CDR2 is YNNKEL (reference sequence). CDR3 bases: TGTGCCAGCAGCCAAGAGACCCAGGGTGCTGGCTACACCTTC. Residues: CASSQETQGAGYTF.

The chain joins TRBV6-5 to TRBJ1-6; unclear D gene. V dropped 1 base and J dropped 6 bases, with 10 bases sitting between them. Germline values: CDR1 MNHEY, CDR2 SVGAGI. The CDR3 loop spans 15 amino acids. The CDR3 protein is CASSYLVSSNSPLHF. The CDR3 nucleotides read TGTGCCAGCAGTTACTTGGTCAGTTCTAATTCACCCCTCCACTTT.

In DNA, the CDR3 is TGTGCCAGTAGTTATTGGGCAGGGAACGGACAGCCCCAGCATTTT. It is translated as CASSYWAGNGQPQHF. The chain links TRBV19 to TRBJ1-5; possibly TRBD1 for D (5 bases). This CDR3 comprises 15 residues. V was cut by 5 bases and J by 7 bases, with 18 bases left in between. CDR1 LNHDA and CDR2 SQIVND come from the germline V gene (reference sequence). The full variable domain, completed using reference TRBV19 and TRBJ1-5, is DGGITQSPKYLFRKEGQNVTLSCEQNLNHDAMYWYRQDPGQGLRLIYYSQIVNDFQKGDIAEGYSVSREKKESFPLTVTSAQKNPTAFYLCASSYWAGNGQPQHFGDGTRLSIL.

The gene calls are TRBV30 and TRBJ2-2, with D maybe TRBD1 (6 bases). V shed 2 bases and J shed 2 bases, with 9 bases lying between them. The CDR3 totals 14 residues. Germline V gives CDR1 GTSNPN, CDR2 SVGIG (reference sequence). CDR3 nucleotides: TGTGCCTGGAGTAGGACAGAAAACACCGGGGAGCTGTTTTTT. Translating it yields CAWSRTENTGELFF.

The gene calls are TRBV4-3 and TRBJ2-2; 8 positions agree with TRBD1. This CDR3 is 18 amino acids long. Germline V gene sequence: CDR1 LGHNA, CDR2 YSLEER. V shed 1 base, J shed 4 bases, and the junction held 11 bases outside the gene matches. The CDR3 spells CASSQALGQGGGTGELFF. DNA of the CDR3: TGCGCCAGCAGCCAAGCGCTCGGACAGGGAGGTGGCACCGGGGAGCTGTTTTTT.

This clone was seen ten or more times. The rearrangement links TRBV19 to TRBJ1-2; unclear D gene. The V gene's germline CDR1 is LNHDA and CDR2 SQIVND (reference sequence). The CDR3 is 15 amino acids. Trimming removed 1 base from V and 7 bases from J, with 16 bases in between. CDR3 DNA sequence: TGTGCCAGTAGTATAGGAGGCAGGCCCCTAGGTGGCTACACCTTC. Protein: CASSIGGRPLGGYTF.

J is TRBJ1-2 and V is TRBV27; 12 bases align to TRBD1. The CDR3 is 14 amino acids. Germline V gene data show CDR1 as MNHEY and CDR2 as SMNVEV (reference sequence). Losses at the gene ends were 8 bases for V and 8 bases for J; bases not matched to a gene: 9. Here the CDR3 DNA reads TGTGCCAGCGACAGGGGACAGGGGGCGCCCGGCTACACCTTC. Protein: CASDRGQGAPGYTF.

This rearrangement joins TRBV5-1 to TRBJ1-5; D unclear. The CDR3 contains 15 residues. V dropped 3 bases and J dropped 0 bases, with 10 bases sitting between them. From germline, CDR1 is SGHRS and CDR2 YFSETQ. In nucleotides, the CDR3 is TGCGCCAGCAGCTCGGACCCAGGTAGCAATCAGCCCCAGCATTTT. This encodes CASSSDPGSNQPQHF.

The chain couples TRBV6-6 to TRBJ1-3, with D unclear. V was cut by 6 bases and J by 7 bases, with 10 bases left in between. The CDR3 length is 12 residues. In germline, CDR1 is MNHNY, CDR2 SVGAGI (reference sequence). The DNA for the CDR3 is TGTGCCAGCAGCCCGTTGGAGAACACCATATATTTT. It codes for CASSPLENTIYF.

The chain combines TRBV4-2 with TRBJ1-6, with no clear D. V shed 0 bases and J shed 13 bases, with 13 bases lying between them. CDR1 and CDR2 (germline): LGHNA, YNFKEQ. This CDR3 region has 14 residues. The CDR3 region has the DNA TGTGCCAGCAGCCAAGAACAGTCGCCGTCGCCCCTCCACTTT. Translated: CASSQEQSPSPLHF.

This chain links TRBV7-2 with TRBJ2-6; the match to TRBD2 covers 7 bases. V shed 6 bases and J 2 bases; nucleotides not matched to a gene: 10. Germline V gives CDR1 SGHTA, CDR2 FQGNSA. The CDR3 spans 17 residues. This CDR3 is CASSQWGGDAGANVLTF. The CDR3 coding sequence is TGTGCCAGCAGTCAATGGGGGGGTGATGCTGGGGCCAACGTCCTGACTTTC.

V usage is TRBV9 and J usage is TRBJ2-1; 8 nucleotides match TRBD1. CDR1 and CDR2 (germline): SGDLS, YYNGEE. V lost 2 bases and J lost 8; bases outside the gene matches: 6. CDR3 length: 14 residues. CDR3: CASSVDPGGDEQFF. The CDR3 region has the DNA TGTGCCAGCAGCGTCGACCCAGGGGGCGATGAGCAGTTCTTC.

This sequence joins TRBV6-5 and TRBJ2-3, with 10 bases aligning to TRBD2. Unmatched junction bases numbered 4, after V lost 3 bases and J lost 4 bases. Germline CDR1 reads MNHEY; CDR2 reads SVGAGI. There are 15 residues in the CDR3. CDR3 sequence reads: CASSYSSGSPDTQYF. CDR3 sequence (DNA): TGTGCCAGCAGTTATTCTAGCGGGAGCCCAGATACGCAGTATTTT.

V gene TRBV5-5 combines with J gene TRBJ2-2, with 16 bases fitting TRBD2. The CDR3 runs 18 residues. J gave up 6 bases and V 4 bases, and 9 bases lay outside the gene matches. CDR1 SGHKS and CDR2 YYEKEE come from the germline V gene (reference sequence). The CDR3, as DNA: TGTGCCAGCAGCCCGGGGACTAGCGGGGGGGCCCGGTCCGGGGAGCTGTTTTTT. Translating it yields CASSPGTSGGARSGELFF.

This chain links TRBV3-1 (or the pseudogene TRBV3-2) with TRBJ1-2, with D possibly TRBD1 on 5 matching bases. This CDR3 contains 12 residues. Trimming removed 3 bases from V and 7 bases from J, with 9 bases in between. Germline V gene data show CDR1 as LGHDT and CDR2 as YNNKEL (reference sequence). The CDR3 DNA follows: TGTGCCAGCAGCCACTCAGGGTCTGGCTACACCTTC. This sequence encodes CASSHSGSGYTF.

This chain links TRBV7-9 with TRBJ2-7; 8 bases fit TRBD1. V was clipped by 5 bases and J by 1 base; unmatched bases: 10. Looked up from germline, CDR1 is SEHNR and CDR2 is FQNEAQ (reference sequence). CDR3 length: 16 amino acids. The CDR3 loop reads CASSPYTGGASYEQYF. The CDR3 nucleotides read TGTGCCAGCAGCCCTTATACAGGGGGAGCGTCCTACGAGCAGTACTTC.

J is TRBJ2-5 and V is TRBV29-1; a weak D match, TRBD2 (6 bases). Trimming removed 4 bases at V and 4 bases at J, with 10 bases between. CDR1 and CDR2 (germline): SQVTM, ANQGSEA. The CDR3 has 12 amino acids. The DNA of the CDR3 is TGCAGCGTTGGACTAGTCCGAGAGACCCAGTACTTC. Protein sequence: CSVGLVRETQYF.

The chain employs TRBV11-2 and TRBJ2-5, with no clear D. CDR1 and CDR2 from the germline V gene are SGHAT and FQNNGV. CDR3 length: 12 amino acids. The ends were cut back, 5 bases at V and 0 bases at J, with 4 bases in the middle. The CDR3 DNA is TGTGCCAGCAGCAAGGACCAAGAGACCCAGTACTTC. It codes for CASSKDQETQYF.

This sequence joins TRBV29-1 and TRBJ2-5, with D unresolved. With 5 bases removed from V and 0 bases from J, the gap between germline ends came to 10 bases. Per the germline V gene, CDR1 is SQVTM and CDR2 is ANQGSEA. The CDR3 sequence is 13 residues long. The chain's CDR3 is CSVTRSDQETQYF. CDR3 coding DNA: TGCAGCGTTACCAGGTCTGACCAAGAGACCCAGTACTTC. Based on the CDR3 plus reference TRBV29-1 and TRBJ2-5, the full variable domain is SAVISQKPSRDICQRGTSLTIQCQVDSQVTMMFWYRQQPGQSLTLIATANQGSEATYESGFVIDKFPISRPNLTFSTLTVSNMSPEDSSIYLCSVTRSDQETQYFGPGTRLLVL.

This chain uses TRBV2 with TRBJ2-4; D ambiguous. Germline lookup yields CDR1 SNHLY and CDR2 FYNNEI. The CDR3 has 16 amino acids. V dropped 6 bases and J dropped 0 bases, with 15 bases sitting between them. CDR3 in DNA: TGTGCCAGCAGAACTGGGCAGGAGCTAGCCAAAAACATTCAGTACTTC. Its protein is CASRTGQELAKNIQYF.

The J gene is TRBJ2-7, the V gene TRBV5-4, with 7 bases identical to TRBD1. J was trimmed by 1 base and V by 4 bases; bases with no gene match: 5. This CDR3 comprises 14 residues. CDR1 and CDR2 (germline): SGHNT, YYREEE (reference sequence). Here the CDR3 DNA reads TGTGCCAGCAGCCAAGACAGGGTTTCCTACGAGCAGTACTTC. This translates into CASSQDRVSYEQYF.